This TCR beta chain derives from a study of T cells after yellow fever vaccination. In TCRdb, the 5' RACE reads were re-called with MiXCR into one record per CDR3 protein. The sample consists of about 400,000 distinct CDR3 sequences, about 6% of them appearing once. The CDR3 length is 15 residues. After removal of 6 bases from V and 0 bases from J, the junction contained 7 bases not matched to a gene. Germline CDR1 SQVTM, CDR2 ANQGSEA. This clonotype was observed a few times. The TCR sequence derives from a man aged 30 to 45 who received the YFV17D yellow fever vaccine. This chain joins TRBV29-1 and TRBJ2-2; 7 bases agree with TRBD1. The sample in question was PBMCs, obtained 5 days after the yellow fever booster vaccination. The CDR3 DNA sequence: TGCAGCGTGAGAGGACAGGTCGCGAACACCGGGGAGCTGTTTTTT. It yields the protein CSVRGQVANTGELFF.